The rows below give T cell receptor delta chains drawn from one sample of a study of gamma-delta T cells after stem cell transplantation. TCRdb redid clone calling on the RT-PCR reads using CATT. Among under 2,500 delta-chain clones listed, about 2.4% were seen once. Sequenced sample: gamma-delta T cells. These TCRs come from a human donor. It is not recorded whose cells these are; they may come from a transplant donor. The CDR3 runs from the conserved cysteine through the conserved F or W. Each record gives: clone size, V gene, J gene, D gene, CDR3 protein. The D gene is left open where the match is weak. Clone size is not always given. Where it is, it says once, few, many or a class for expanded clones.

>few|TRDV2|TRDJ3|TRDD3
CACDSGYWGSSSGEDTRQMFF
>-|TRDV2|TRDJ1|TRDD3
CARDTLLGDTGKLIF
>large|TRDV2|TRDJ1|-
CACDTVLNTDKLIF
>-|TRDV2|TRDJ1|TRDD3
CACDKLGDYTDKLIF
>-|TRDV2|TRDJ1|TRDD3
CACSGLTGGYAELIF
>large|TRDV2|TRDJ1|TRDD3
CACDKLGDTPHRDKLIF
>medium-sized|TRDV2|TRDJ1|TRDD3
CACEAVGGGPTDKLIF
>-|TRDV2|TRDJ1|TRDD3
CACDTVYWGSHTDKLIF
>medium-sized|TRDV2|TRDJ1|TRDD3
CACDPLGDTGTDKLIF
>large|TRDV2|TRDJ1|TRDD3
CACDPIVGDTGLIF
>medium-sized|TRDV2|TRDJ1|TRDD3
CACDTLGDEDDKLIF
>-|TRDV2|TRDJ1|TRDD3
CACDTLEGDTGRTDKLIF
>-|TRDV2|TRDJ1|TRDD3
CARDAILGDTLFDKLIF
>-|TRDV2|TRDJ1|TRDD3
CACDILPHGGDTGSPYTDKLIF
>few|TRDV2|TRDJ1|TRDD3
CACDTLVLGDTFSDKLIF
>-|TRDV2|TRDJ1|TRDD3
CACDRLGNTDKLIF
>medium-sized|TRDV2|TRDJ1|TRDD3
CACDLLGEHTDKLIF
>-|TRDV2|TRDJ1|-
CACDTVEGAPAPPTTKETDKLIF
>few|TRDV2|TRDJ2|TRDD3
CACDTLPGDTMMTAQLFF
>medium-sized|TRAV29/DV5|TRDJ1|-
CSVLLCSKPFPTELGELVKLIF
>medium-sized|TRDV2|TRDJ1|TRDD3
CACDLLGAGASDKLIF
>medium-sized|TRDV2|TRDJ3|-
CACDTGWGARPDSWDTRQMFF
>few|TRDV2|TRDJ1|TRDD3
CACDTLPPSATGGYAPETDKLIF
>-|TRDV2|TRDJ1|-
CACDAIGRSTKLIF
>-|TRDV2|TRDJ3|TRDD3
CACDIGTGGVGPNSWDTRQMFF
>medium-sized|TRDV2|TRDJ1|TRDD3
CACAALLGDYTDKLIF
>-|TRDV2|TRDJ1|TRDD3
CARAPLSTGGKDTDKLIF
>medium-sized|TRDV2|TRDJ3|TRDD3
CACDSGDTRSWDTRQMFF
>few|TRDV2|TRDJ1|TRDD3
CACDKVLGDTQERDTDKLIF
>-|TRDV2|TRDJ1|TRDD3
CACDRITGGSGYTDKLIF
>few|TRDV2|TRDJ3|TRDD3
CACDTVLGDTSSWDTRQMFF
>medium-sized|TRDV2|TRDJ1|-
CACDTVLGSVQSRNTDKLIF
>few|TRDV2|TRDJ1|TRDD3
CACDTLVLGDTLPDKLIF
>-|TRDV2|TRDJ1|TRDD3
CARDTIAGGYDRYTDKLIF
>few|TRDV2|TRDJ1|TRDD3
CACDTGGLVLLGDTPVANTDKLIF
>-|TRDV2|TRDJ1|TRDD3
CACDTWGSTDKLIF
>few|TRDV2|TRDJ1|TRDD3
CACDTLSSGGYTTDKLIF
>large|TRDV2|TRDJ3|-
CACDTVLGGWDTRQMFF
>-|TRDV2|TRDJ1|TRDD3
CACDPILGDIQELIF
>-|TRDV2|TRDJ1|TRDD3
CACDVLTGGYKTDKLIF
>few|TRDV2|TRDJ3|-
CACDTGYTTRSWDTRQMFF
>medium-sized|TRDV2|TRDJ1|TRDD3
CACALLGDTSYTDKLIF
>few|TRDV2|TRDJ1|TRDD3
CACDILGDRHTDKLIF
>few|TRDV2|TRDJ1|TRDD3
CACDTVLGDTRLSTDKLIF
>medium-sized|TRDV2|TRDJ1|TRDD3
CACDTIVGDTQQDTDKLIF
>-|TRDV2|TRDJ1|-
CACDTVTDTDKLIF
>-|TRDV2|TRDJ1|TRDD3
CACDAVLLGDFQTDKLIF
>medium-sized|TRDV2|TRDJ3|TRDD3
CACDTAWGSSSWDTRQMFF
>few|TRDV2|TRDJ1|-
CACDTLAQNTDKLIF
>medium-sized|TRDV2|TRDJ1|TRDD3
CACDTVMGDTLTTDKLIF
>few|TRDV2|TRDJ1|TRDD3
CACDTLGAPYTDKLIF
>medium-sized|TRDV2|TRDJ1|-
CACDPLAPNTDKLIF
>few|TRDV2|TRDJ1|TRDD3
CACDTAGGPSDKLIF
>medium-sized|TRDV2|TRDJ1|TRDD3
CACDTLLGEYTDKLIF